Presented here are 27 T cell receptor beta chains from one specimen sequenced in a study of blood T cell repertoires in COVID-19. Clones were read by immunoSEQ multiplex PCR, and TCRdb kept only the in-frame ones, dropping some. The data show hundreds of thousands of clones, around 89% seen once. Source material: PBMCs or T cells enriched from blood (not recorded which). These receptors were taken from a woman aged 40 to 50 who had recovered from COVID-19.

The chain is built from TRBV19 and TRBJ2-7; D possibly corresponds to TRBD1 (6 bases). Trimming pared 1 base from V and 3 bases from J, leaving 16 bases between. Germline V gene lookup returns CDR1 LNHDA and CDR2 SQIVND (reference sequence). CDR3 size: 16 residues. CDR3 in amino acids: CASSIARGKLYYEQYF. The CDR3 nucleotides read TGTGCCAGTAGTATAGCAAGGGGGAAACTATACTACGAGCAGTACTTC.

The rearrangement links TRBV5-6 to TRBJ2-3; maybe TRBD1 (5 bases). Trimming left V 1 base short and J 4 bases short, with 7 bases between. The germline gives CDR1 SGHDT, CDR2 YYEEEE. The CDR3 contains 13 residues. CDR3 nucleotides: TGTGCCAGCAGCTTGCAGGGTTCAGATACGCAGTATTTT. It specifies CASSLQGSDTQYF.

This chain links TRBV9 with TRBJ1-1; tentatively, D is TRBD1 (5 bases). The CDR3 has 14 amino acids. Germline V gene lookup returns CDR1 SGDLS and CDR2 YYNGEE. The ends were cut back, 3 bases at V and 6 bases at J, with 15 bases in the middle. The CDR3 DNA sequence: TGTGCCAGCAGCGCCACCGGGGGGGGAGCTGAAGCTTTCTTT. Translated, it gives CASSATGGGAEAFF.

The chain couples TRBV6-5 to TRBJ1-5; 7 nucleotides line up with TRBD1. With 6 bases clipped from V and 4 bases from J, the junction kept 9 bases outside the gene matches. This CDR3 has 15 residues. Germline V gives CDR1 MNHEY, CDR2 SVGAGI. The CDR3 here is CASSPGDRDNQPQHF. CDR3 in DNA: TGTGCCAGCAGCCCGGGGGACAGAGATAATCAGCCCCAGCATTTT.

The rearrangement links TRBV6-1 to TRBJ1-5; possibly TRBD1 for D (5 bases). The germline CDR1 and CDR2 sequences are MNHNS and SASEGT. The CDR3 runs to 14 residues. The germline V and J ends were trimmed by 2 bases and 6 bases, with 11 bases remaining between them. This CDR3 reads CASSENGGSQPQHF. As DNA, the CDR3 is TGTGCCAGCAGTGAAAACGGGGGTAGTCAGCCCCAGCATTTT.

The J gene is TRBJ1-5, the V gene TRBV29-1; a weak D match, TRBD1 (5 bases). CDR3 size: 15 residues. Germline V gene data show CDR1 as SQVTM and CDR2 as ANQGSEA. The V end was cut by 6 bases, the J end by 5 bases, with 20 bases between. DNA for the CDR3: TGCAGCGTGAACACGGGACCCTCGGGGGATCAGCCCCAGCATTTT. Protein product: CSVNTGPSGDQPQHF.

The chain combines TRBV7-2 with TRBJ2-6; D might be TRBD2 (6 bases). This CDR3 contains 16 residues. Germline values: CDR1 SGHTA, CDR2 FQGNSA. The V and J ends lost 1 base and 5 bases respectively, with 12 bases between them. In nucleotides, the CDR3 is TGTGCCAGCAGCTTAGTAGTGGGGGGAAGGGCCAACGTCCTGACTTTC. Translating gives CASSLVVGGRANVLTF.

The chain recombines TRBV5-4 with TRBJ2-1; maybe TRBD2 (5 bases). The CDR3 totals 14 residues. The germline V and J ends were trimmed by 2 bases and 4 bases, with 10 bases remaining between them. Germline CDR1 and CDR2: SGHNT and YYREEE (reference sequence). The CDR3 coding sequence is TGTGCCAGCAGCTTACCCGGGGAATACAATGAGCAGTTCTTC. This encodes CASSLPGEYNEQFF. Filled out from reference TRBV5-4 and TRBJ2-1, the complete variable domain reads ETGVTQSPTHLIKTRGQQVTLRCSSQSGHNTVSWYQQALGQGPQFIFQYYREEENGRGNFPPRFSGLQFPNYSSELNVNALELDDSALYLCASSLPGEYNEQFFGPGTRLTVL.

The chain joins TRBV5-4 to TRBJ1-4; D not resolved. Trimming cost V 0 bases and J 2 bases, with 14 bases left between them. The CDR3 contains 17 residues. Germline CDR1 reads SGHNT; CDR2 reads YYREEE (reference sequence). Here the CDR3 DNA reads TGTGCCAGCAGCTTGGCGGGAAAGGCACTTACTAATGAAAAACTGTTTTTT. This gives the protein CASSLAGKALTNEKLFF.

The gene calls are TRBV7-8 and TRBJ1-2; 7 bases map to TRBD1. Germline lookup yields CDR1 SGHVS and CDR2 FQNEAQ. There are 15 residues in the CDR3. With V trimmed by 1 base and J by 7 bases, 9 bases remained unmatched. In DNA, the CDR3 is TGTGCCAGCAGCTTAGACCGCCGACAGGGACTTGGCTACACCTTC. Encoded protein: CASSLDRRQGLGYTF.

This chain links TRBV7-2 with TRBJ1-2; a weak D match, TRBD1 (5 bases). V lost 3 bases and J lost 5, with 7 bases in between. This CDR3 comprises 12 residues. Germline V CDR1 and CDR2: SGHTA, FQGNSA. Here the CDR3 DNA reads TGTGCCAGCAGCTTCTCAGGGTATGGCTACACCTTC. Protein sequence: CASSFSGYGYTF.

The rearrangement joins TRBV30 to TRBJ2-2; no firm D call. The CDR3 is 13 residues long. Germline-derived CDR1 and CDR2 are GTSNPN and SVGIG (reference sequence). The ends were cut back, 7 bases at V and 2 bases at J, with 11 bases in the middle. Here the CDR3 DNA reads TGTGCCTTTGACTCGGTTAACACCGGGGAGCTGTTTTTT. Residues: CAFDSVNTGELFF.

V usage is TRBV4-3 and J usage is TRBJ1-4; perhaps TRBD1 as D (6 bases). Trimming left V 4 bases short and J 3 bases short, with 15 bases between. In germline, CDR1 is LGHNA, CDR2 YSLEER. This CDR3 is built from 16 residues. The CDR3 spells CASSPRAGAPNEKLFF. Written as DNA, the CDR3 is TGCGCCAGCAGCCCGCGCGCGGGGGCGCCTAATGAAAAACTGTTTTTT.

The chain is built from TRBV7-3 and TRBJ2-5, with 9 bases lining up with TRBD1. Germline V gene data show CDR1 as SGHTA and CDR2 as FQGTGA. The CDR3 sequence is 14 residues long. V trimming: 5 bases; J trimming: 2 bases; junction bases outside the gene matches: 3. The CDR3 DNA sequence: TGTGCCAGCAGCATCGACAGGGGGCAAGAGACCCAGTACTTC. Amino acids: CASSIDRGQETQYF.

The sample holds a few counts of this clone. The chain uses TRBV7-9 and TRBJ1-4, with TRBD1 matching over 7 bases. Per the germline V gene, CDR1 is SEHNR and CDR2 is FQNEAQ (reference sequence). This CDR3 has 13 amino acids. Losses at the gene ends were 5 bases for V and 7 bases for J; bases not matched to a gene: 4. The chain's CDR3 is CASSPGGSEKLFF. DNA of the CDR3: TGTGCCAGCAGCCCAGGGGGGAGTGAAAAACTGTTTTTT. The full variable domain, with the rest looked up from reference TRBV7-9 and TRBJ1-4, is DTGVSQNPRHKITKRGQNVTFRCDPISEHNRLYWYRQTLGQGPEFLTYFQNEAQLEKSRLLSDRFSAERPKGSFSTLEIQRTEQGDSAMYLCASSPGGSEKLFFGSGTQLSVL.

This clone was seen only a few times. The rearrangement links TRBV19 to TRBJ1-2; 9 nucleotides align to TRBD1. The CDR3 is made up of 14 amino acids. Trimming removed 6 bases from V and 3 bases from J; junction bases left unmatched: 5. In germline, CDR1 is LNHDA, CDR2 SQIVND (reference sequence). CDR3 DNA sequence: TGTGCCAGTAGAACCAGGGACAGGGACTATGGCTACACCTTC. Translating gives CASRTRDRDYGYTF. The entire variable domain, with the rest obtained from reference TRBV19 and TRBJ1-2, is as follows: DGGITQSPKYLFRKEGQNVTLSCEQNLNHDAMYWYRQDPGQGLRLIYYSQIVNDFQKGDIAEGYSVSREKKESFPLTVTSAQKNPTAFYLCASRTRDRDYGYTFGSGTRLTVV.

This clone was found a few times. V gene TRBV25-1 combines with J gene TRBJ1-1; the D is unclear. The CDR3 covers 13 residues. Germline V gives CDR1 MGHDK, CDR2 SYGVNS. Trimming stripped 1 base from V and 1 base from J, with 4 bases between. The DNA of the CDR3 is TGTGCCAGCAGTGAATCATGGAACACTGAAGCTTTCTTT. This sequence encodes CASSESWNTEAFF.

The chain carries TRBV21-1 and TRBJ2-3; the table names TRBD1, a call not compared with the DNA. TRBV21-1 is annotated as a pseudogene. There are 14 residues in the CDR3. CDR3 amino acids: CASHERGSTDTQYF. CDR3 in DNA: TGTGCCAGCCATGAGAGGGGGAGCACAGATACGCAGTATTTT.

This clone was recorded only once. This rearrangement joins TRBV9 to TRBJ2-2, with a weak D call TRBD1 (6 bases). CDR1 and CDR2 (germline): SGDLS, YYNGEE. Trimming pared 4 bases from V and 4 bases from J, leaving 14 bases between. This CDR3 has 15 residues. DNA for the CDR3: TGTGCCAGCAGCCCCCGCACAGGGTCCACCGGGGAGCTGTTTTTT. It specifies CASSPRTGSTGELFF.

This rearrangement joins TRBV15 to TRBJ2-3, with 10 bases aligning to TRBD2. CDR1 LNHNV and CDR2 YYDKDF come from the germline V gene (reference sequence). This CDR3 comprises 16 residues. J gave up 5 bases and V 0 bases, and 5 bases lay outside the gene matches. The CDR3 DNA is TGTGCCACCAGCAGAGATCCAGCGGGAGGGGTAGATACGCAGTATTTT. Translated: CATSRDPAGGVDTQYF.

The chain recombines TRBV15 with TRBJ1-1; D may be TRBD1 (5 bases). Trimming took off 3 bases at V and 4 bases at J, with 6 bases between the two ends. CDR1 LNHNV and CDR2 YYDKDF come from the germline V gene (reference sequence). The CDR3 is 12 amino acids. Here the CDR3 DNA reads TGTGCCACCAGCAGCCAGGGCACTGAAGCTTTCTTT. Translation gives CATSSQGTEAFF. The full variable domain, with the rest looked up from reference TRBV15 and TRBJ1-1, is DAMVIQNPRYQVTQFGKPVTLSCSQTLNHNVMYWYQQKSSQAPKLLFHYYDKDFNNEADTPDNFQSRRPNTSFCFLDIRSPGLGDTAMYLCATSSQGTEAFFGQGTRLTVV.

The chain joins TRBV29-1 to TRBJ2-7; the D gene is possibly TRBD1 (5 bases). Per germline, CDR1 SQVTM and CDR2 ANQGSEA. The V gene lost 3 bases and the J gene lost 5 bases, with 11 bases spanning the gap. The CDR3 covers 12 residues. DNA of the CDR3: TGCAGCGTTGAGGGCAGGGTCAACGAGCAGTACTTC. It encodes CSVEGRVNEQYF.

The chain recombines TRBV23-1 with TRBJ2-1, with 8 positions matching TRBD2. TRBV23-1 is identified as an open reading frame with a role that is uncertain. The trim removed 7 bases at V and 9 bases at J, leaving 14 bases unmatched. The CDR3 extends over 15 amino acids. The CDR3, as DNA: TGCGCCAGCACCCACCGGGGGGGCGATAGCGCTGAGCAGTTCTTC. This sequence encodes CASTHRGGDSAEQFF.

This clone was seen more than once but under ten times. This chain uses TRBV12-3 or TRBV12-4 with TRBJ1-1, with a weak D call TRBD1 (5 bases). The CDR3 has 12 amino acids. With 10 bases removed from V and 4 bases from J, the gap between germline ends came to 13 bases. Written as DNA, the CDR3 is TGTGCCACTCAACAGCAGGGCACTGAAGCTTTCTTT. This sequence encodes CATQQQGTEAFF.

The CDR3 sequence: CSARDWHEQFF. The CDR3 nucleotides read TGCAGTGCTAGAGATTGGCATGAGCAGTTCTTC. The chain recombines TRBV20-1 with TRBJ2-1; D is undetermined. The CDR3 runs 11 residues. CDR1 is DFQATT, CDR2 SNEGSKA, per germline (reference sequence). V was cut by 0 bases and J by 8 bases, with 5 bases left in between.

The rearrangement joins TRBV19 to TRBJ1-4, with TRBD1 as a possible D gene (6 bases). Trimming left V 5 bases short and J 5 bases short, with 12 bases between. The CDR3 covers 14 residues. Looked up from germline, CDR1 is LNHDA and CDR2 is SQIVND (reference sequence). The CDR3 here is CASSPGAHNEKLFF. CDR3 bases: TGTGCCAGTAGTCCAGGGGCCCACAATGAAAAACTGTTTTTT. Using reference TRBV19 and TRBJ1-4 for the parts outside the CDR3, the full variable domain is DGGITQSPKYLFRKEGQNVTLSCEQNLNHDAMYWYRQDPGQGLRLIYYSQIVNDFQKGDIAEGYSVSREKKESFPLTVTSAQKNPTAFYLCASSPGAHNEKLFFGSGTQLSVL.

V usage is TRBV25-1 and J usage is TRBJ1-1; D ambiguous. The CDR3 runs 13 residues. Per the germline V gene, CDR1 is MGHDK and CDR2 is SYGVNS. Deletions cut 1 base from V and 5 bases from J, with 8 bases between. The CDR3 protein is CASSESGNTEAFF. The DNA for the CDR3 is TGTGCCAGCAGTGAATCAGGTAATACTGAAGCTTTCTTT.